This T cell receptor (beta chain) emerged from a study of blood T cells in healthy people across ages. Study-wide results and caveats: It was held that the diversity estimates obtained from one million T cells were underestimates. The CMV status of each donor remained undetermined, and this could have confounded shifts in expanded clonotypes. Among long-lived donors, naive CD4+ cells were more numerous and diversity higher than in aged donors.

Combining a sample-barcoded 5' primer with a J-beta primer mix, a second PCR ran for about 7 to 11 cycles. TCRdb itself ran the 5' RACE reads through MiXCR, one entry per CDR3 protein. The sample shows roughly 1,800,000 distinct CDR3 sequences, just under 50% of them seen only once. Each sample yielded at least 7 million isolated PBMCs. In regard to this clonotype: Its antigen is still unknown.

The CDR3 length is 15 residues. Unmatched junction bases numbered 6, after V lost 4 bases and J lost 5 bases. Germline values: CDR1 SGHAT, CDR2 FQNNGV. V usage is TRBV11-2 and J usage is TRBJ2-1; 9 nucleotides agree with TRBD1. Sequencing was carried out using blood. The clonotype was recovered from a woman aged 40 to 50 in good health. In DNA, the CDR3 is TGTGCCAGCAGCTCCGGGGACAGGGCTCACAATGAGCAGTTCTTC. This codes for CASSSGDRAHNEQFF.